A single sample is the source of the 14 T cell receptor beta chains below, sequenced in a study of shared clonotypes between healthy human individuals. Sequencing was performed with immunoSEQ multiplex PCR; in TCRdb, only in-frame clones are kept and a portion is missing. The repertoire holds some 450,000 clones, over 60% seen once, with about 11% in the top ten. The material sequenced was PBMCs. These TCRs come from a woman aged 40-49 years in good health. Some clones in this sample may be carry-over from other donors' samples.

This clone was observed many times. The same CDR3 can be traced to other DNA sequences in this sample. The chain employs TRBV7-9 and TRBJ1-1; 10 bases match TRBD1. The trim removed 2 bases at V and 0 bases at J, leaving 3 bases unmatched. The CDR3 totals 16 residues. CDR1 is SEHNR and CDR2 is FQNEAQ in the germline V gene (reference sequence). In DNA form, the CDR3 reads TGTGCCAGCAGCTTACGGACAGGGGGGATGAACACTGAAGCTTTCTTT. Protein product: CASSLRTGGMNTEAFF.

The chain combines TRBV4-2 with TRBJ2-3; the match to TRBD2 covers 11 bases. V shed 4 bases and J 2 bases; nucleotides not matched to a gene: 8. Germline CDR1 is LGHNA and CDR2 is YNFKEQ. The CDR3 loop spans 17 amino acids. The CDR3 nucleotides read TGTGCCAGCAGCCTATCTGTAGCGGGAGGGTCCACAGATACGCAGTATTTT. Its protein is CASSLSVAGGSTDTQYF.

The chain links TRBV2 to TRBJ2-7, with TRBD2 identical over 8 bases. V lost 7 bases, J lost 7 bases, and 15 bases stayed unmatched. The CDR3 is 15 amino acids. CDR1 is SNHLY and CDR2 is FYNNEI in the germline V gene. CDR3 in amino acids: CASTLQTGRGGEQYF. The CDR3 coding sequence is TGTGCCAGCACACTCCAGACGGGCCGGGGGGGTGAGCAGTACTTC.

This clone appeared a few times. The J gene is TRBJ2-2, the V gene TRBV14; D is unclear. V was shortened by 1 base and J by 3 bases, with 18 bases between the two germline ends. The CDR3 consists of 18 residues. Per the germline V gene, CDR1 is SGHDN and CDR2 is FVKESK. The CDR3 sequence is CASSQALGKGPDTGELFF. The DNA for the CDR3 is TGTGCCAGCAGCCAAGCGCTCGGAAAGGGTCCAGACACCGGGGAGCTGTTTTTT.

A single count supports this clone. The V gene is TRBV5-1, the J gene TRBJ1-1; D is possibly TRBD1 (5 bases). Germline V lookup: CDR1 SGHRS, CDR2 YFSETQ. V was pared by 4 bases and J by 8 bases, with 21 bases between. The CDR3 runs 15 residues. The CDR3 region has the DNA TGCGCCAGCAGCCAAGAACAGGTCAGGGCATCCGAAGCTTTCTTT. Translated, it gives CASSQEQVRASEAFF.

The chain links TRBV27 to TRBJ1-5, with 7 bases identical to TRBD1. Germline V gene data show CDR1 as MNHEY and CDR2 as SMNVEV (reference sequence). This CDR3 comprises 14 residues. Trimming at V came to 4 bases and at J to 6 bases, leaving 6 bases not matched to a gene. CDR3 amino acids: CASSSTGPGQPQHF. DNA for the CDR3: TGTGCCAGCAGTTCGACAGGGCCCGGTCAGCCCCAGCATTTT.

This chain connects TRBV6-6 to TRBJ2-6, with TRBD2 matching over 8 bases. After removal of 0 bases from V and 12 bases from J, the junction contained 4 bases not matched to a gene. The CDR3 length is 14 residues. CDR1 and CDR2 from the germline V gene are MNHNY and SVGAGI (reference sequence). The CDR3: CASSYSMLAGVLTF. The DNA for the CDR3 is TGTGCCAGCAGTTACTCGATGCTAGCGGGCGTCCTGACTTTC.

This clone appeared a few times. The chain's CDR3 is CASSSTSGILREQFF. Written as DNA, the CDR3 is TGTGCCAGCAGTTCGACTAGCGGGATATTGCGGGAGCAGTTCTTC. This rearrangement joins TRBV27 to TRBJ2-1; 11 positions agree with TRBD2. CDR3 length equals 15 residues. V was clipped by 4 bases and J by 10 bases; unmatched bases: 9. CDR1 and CDR2 from the germline V gene are MNHEY and SMNVEV (reference sequence).

This clone was seen once. This chain uses TRBV28 with TRBJ1-2; 8 bases align to TRBD1. From germline, CDR1 is MDHEN and CDR2 SYDVKM. The J segment lost 2 bases and the V segment lost 6 bases, leaving 11 bases of the junction unmatched. This CDR3 has 16 residues. The CDR3, as DNA: TGTGCCAGCAGCCCAAGGACAGGGTCGGCAAACTATGGCTACACCTTC. Translated: CASSPRTGSANYGYTF.

Remarks on this clone: This is likely an artifact of a read error, given a far larger clone one base away. The rearrangement uses TRBV7-9 and TRBJ1-1, with D possibly TRBD1 on 5 matching bases. The CDR3 covers 16 residues. Germline lookup yields CDR1 SEHNR and CDR2 FQNEAQ (reference sequence). V was pared by 0 bases and J by 4 bases, with 15 bases between. CDR3 DNA: TGTGCCAGCAGCTTAGCAAGGGGCATTTATGGCACTGAAGCTTTCTTT. Residues: CASSLARGIYGTEAFF.

The rearrangement joins TRBV5-1 to TRBJ1-4; tentative D call: TRBD1 (5 bases). The CDR3 sequence is 14 residues long. The germline gives CDR1 SGHRS, CDR2 YFSETQ. V was shortened by 4 bases and J by 6 bases, with 13 bases between the two germline ends. Here the CDR3 DNA reads TGCGCCAGCAGCGGGGGTGGTCGGGATGAAAAACTGTTTTTT. Protein sequence: CASSGGGRDEKLFF.

The chain uses TRBV30 and TRBJ1-2; unclear D gene. The V gene's germline CDR1 is GTSNPN and CDR2 SVGIG (reference sequence). The CDR3 runs 11 residues. V shed 2 bases and J shed 6 bases, with 7 bases lying between them. CDR3 DNA sequence: TGTGCCTGGAGTTGGCTCCATGGCTACACCTTC. Amino acid sequence: CAWSWLHGYTF.

The rearrangement joins TRBV5-1 to TRBJ2-5; weak D call: TRBD2 (6 bases). V lost 0 bases to trimming and J lost 1 base, with 10 bases between them. The CDR3 sequence is 15 residues long. Germline V gene data show CDR1 as SGHRS and CDR2 as YFSETQ. CDR3 coding DNA: TGCGCCAGCAGCTTGGATCCAGCGGGCCAAGAGACCCAGTACTTC. It codes for CASSLDPAGQETQYF.

The chain couples TRBV9 to TRBJ2-2, with D perhaps assigned TRBD1 or TRBD2 (7 bases each). Germline V CDR1 and CDR2: SGDLS, YYNGEE. This CDR3 is 15 amino acids long. V lost 10 bases and J 4 bases, leaving 20 bases between the germline ends. CDR3 region: CAGHGGTASTGELFF. As DNA, the CDR3 is TGTGCCGGTCACGGGGGGACAGCTTCCACCGGGGAGCTGTTTTTT.